Listed below are T cell receptor beta chains from one sample, sequenced in a study of regulatory T cells. Measured with immunoSEQ multiplex PCR; TCRdb has only the in-frame clones, and not every one. The data hold roughly 15,000 clones, with under 95% observed a single time. The sequenced sample consisted of CD8+ T cells sorted from blood. Receptors were obtained from a person under 35 with CD3G deficiency. Both conserved end residues are part of each CDR3. A D gene is named only where the DNA matches it firmly. The listing skips clone size in some rows; elsewhere it reads once, few, many or a size class.

j_gene,v_gene,d_gene,abundance,CDR3nt,CDR3aa
TRBJ1-4,TRBV6-1,TRBD1,once,TGTGCCAGCAGTGAAGCCACAGGGGCAACTAATGAAAAACTGTTTTTT,CASSEATGATNEKLFF
TRBJ2-1,TRBV5-1,NA,NA,TGCGCCAGCCGATACTCTAGGGGGACCTACAATGAGCAGTTCTTC,CASRYSRGTYNEQFF
TRBJ2-1,TRBV5-6,NA,NA,TGTGCCAGCAGCCAAGCGGTAAGCTCCTACAATGAGCAGTTCTTC,CASSQAVSSYNEQFF
TRBJ2-1,TRBV5-1,TRBD1,NA,TGCGCCAGCAGCTTCGGGACAGTTGAGCAGTTCTTC,CASSFGTVEQFF
TRBJ1-4,TRBV7-9,NA,once,TGTGCCAGCAGCTCTAGCCCACAGGCAACTAATGAAAAACTGTTTTTT,CASSSSPQATNEKLFF
TRBJ2-7,TRBV6-9,TRBD1,NA,TGTGCCAGCAGTTCGACAGGGGAGGCGGGCGAGCAGTACTTC,CASSSTGEAGEQYF
TRBJ1-5,TRBV30,NA,NA,TGTGCCTGGAGTGTACCTGGGTTCGGTCAGCCCCAGCATTTT,CAWSVPGFGQPQHF
TRBJ1-6,TRBV6-5,NA,NA,TGTGCCAGCAGTTACGCAGGGGATCGAGGACCCCTCCACTTT,CASSYAGDRGPLHF
TRBJ2-1,TRBV7-9,NA,NA,TGTGCCAGCAGCCACGAAGTAGACAATGAGCAGTTCTTC,CASSHEVDNEQFF
TRBJ1-4,TRBV25-1,NA,NA,TGTGCCAGCAGTGAATGGGAGGGCAGGGTAGATGAAAAACTGTTTTTT,CASSEWEGRVDEKLFF
TRBJ2-5,TRBV6-6,NA,NA,TGTGCCAGCAGTTCTCACGCTACCCAAGAGACCCAGTACTTC,CASSSHATQETQYF
TRBJ2-7,TRBV5-6,TRBD2,NA,TGTGCCAGCAGTCGCCCGGGACTAGGCTCCAGTCGGCAGTACTTC,CASSRPGLGSSRQYF
TRBJ2-7,TRBV2,TRBD2,NA,TGTGCCAGCAGGGGGACTAGAACCTACGAGCAGTACTTC,CASRGTRTYEQYF
TRBJ1-2,TRBV12-5,NA,NA,TGTGCTAGTGGTTGGGATTTAGGGGTAGGTGGCTACACCTTC,CASGWDLGVGGYTF
TRBJ1-2,TRBV6-6,NA,NA,TGTGCCAGCTCCCCCTGGGGGGGGTTAGCTAACTATGGCTACACCTTC,CASSPWGGLANYGYTF
TRBJ1-1,TRBV5-1,NA,NA,TGCGCCAGCAGATCCGGACTGAACACTGAAGCTTTCTTT,CASRSGLNTEAFF
TRBJ2-3,TRBV19,NA,once,TGTGCCAGCCTCCGGGACTTCTACACAGATACGCAGTATTTT,CASLRDFYTDTQYF
TRBJ2-2,TRBV13,TRBD2,NA,TGTGCCAGCAGCCCTTATCTCGGGGGGACCGGGGAGCTGTTTTTT,CASSPYLGGTGELFF
TRBJ2-1,TRBV28,TRBD2,NA,TGTGCCAGCAGTACCCGACTAGCGGGAGGGCACGTGTTCTTC,CASSTRLAGGHVFF
TRBJ2-7,TRBV7-8,NA,NA,TGTGCCAGCAGCTCTGAGAAATACGAGCAGTACTTC,CASSSEKYEQYF
TRBJ1-4,TRBV4-1,TRBD1,NA,TGCGCCAGCAGCCACGGACAGGAAGGACTGTTTTTT,CASSHGQEGLFF
TRBJ2-1,TRBV27,NA,few,TGTGCCAGCAGTTTATCGTGGAGGGGGGGTGAGCAGTTCTTC,CASSLSWRGGEQFF
TRBJ2-1,TRBV19,NA,NA,TGTGCCAGTACTACCACCCTATGGGGCCCTGATGGTGAGCAGTTCTTC,CASTTTLWGPDGEQFF
TRBJ2-7,TRBV28,TRBD1,NA,TGTGCCAGCAGCCTCGGGACAGGGGGCTGGTACGAGCAGTACTTC,CASSLGTGGWYEQYF
TRBJ2-5,TRBV7-9,NA,NA,TGTGCCAGCAGCGGGACTCTCCAGGGGACCCAGTACTTC,CASSGTLQGTQYF
TRBJ2-2,TRBV4-2,TRBD1,NA,TGTGCCAGCGCGGATTGGACAGGGAGGACCGGGGAGCTGTTTTTT,CASADWTGRTGELFF
TRBJ2-1,TRBV19,NA,NA,TGTGCCAGTAGAGGGGGGATGAATGAGCAGTTCTTC,CASRGGMNEQFF
TRBJ2-7,TRBV5-1,NA,once,TGCGCCAGCAGCTTGAACAAGAGGGTCTACGAGCAGTACTTC,CASSLNKRVYEQYF
TRBJ2-1,TRBV5-1,TRBD2,NA,TGCGCCAGCAGCGTAACGACTAGCGGGGGATCCAATGAGCAGTTCTTC,CASSVTTSGGSNEQFF
TRBJ1-4,TRBV19,NA,NA,TGTGCCAGTAACGTGGGAGGTCGGCCAGACGGTGGGGTTTTT,CASNVGGRPDGGVF
TRBJ2-5,TRBV7-9,NA,once,TGTGCCAGCAGCTTAGCGGGACGGGGCAGGGGCAAAGAGACCCAGTACTTC,CASSLAGRGRGKETQYF
TRBJ1-4,TRBV5-4,TRBD1,NA,TGTGCCAGCAGCTTCGGGACAGGGCTAGCAACTAATGAAAAACTGTTTTTT,CASSFGTGLATNEKLFF
TRBJ1-2,TRBV15,NA,NA,TGTGCCACCAGCGGAGGGGGATCGGACAAACCCTATGGCTACACCTTC,CATSGGGSDKPYGYTF
TRBJ2-2,TRBV27,NA,NA,TGTGCCAGCAGTTTAATTCGGACCGGGGAGCTGTTTTTT,CASSLIRTGELFF
TRBJ2-1,TRBV7-9,NA,NA,TGTGCCAGCAGTACATCCCGGGACCCCGGGCAGTTCTTC,CASSTSRDPGQFF